This T cell receptor (beta chain) was documented in a study of T cell changes during pregnancy in multiple sclerosis. Here immunoSEQ multiplex PCR was the method, and the copy in TCRdb shows in-frame clones only, minus some. Here the sample spans about 34,000 clones, over 85% being singletons. Trimming removed 0 bases at V and 1 base at J, with 3 bases between. The CDR3 runs to 13 residues. Germline loops: CDR1 MNHNS, CDR2 SASEGT. This sequence was found in a female donor with multiple sclerosis, enrolled in a pregnancy study. The sequences come from CD8+ T cells from peripheral blood mononuclear cells, collected in the third trimester of pregnancy. The chain couples TRBV6-1 to TRBJ1-1; D is uncertain. The CDR3 is CASSEARNTEAFF. CDR3 nucleotide sequence: TGTGCCAGCAGTGAAGCGAGGAACACTGAAGCTTTCTTT.